These 15 T cell receptor beta chains share one sample of origin, sequenced in a study of cytomegalovirus exposure and HLA in healthy donors. The PCR had 60 Vbeta and 13 Jbeta primers. TCRdb's table, derived via immunoSEQ multiplex PCR, lists solely in-frame clones and lacks some. The table lists 90,000 to 140,000 clones, over 65% of them singletons. The specimen sequenced was PBMCs. The receptors derive from a middle-aged man in good health and CMV-seropositive.

CDR3 region: CAILEGDRSNYGYTF. The CDR3 coding sequence is TGTGCCATCCTCGAAGGGGACAGATCTAACTATGGCTACACCTTC. V and J are TRBV10-3 and TRBJ1-2; TRBD1 matches at 7 bases. This CDR3 contains 15 residues. Germline lookup yields CDR1 ENHRY and CDR2 SYGVKD. J lost 0 bases, V lost 8 bases, and 9 bases had no gene match.

The chain carries TRBV10-3 and TRBJ2-5; TRBD2 agrees at 9 bases. The J call may not be correct, given that the DNA end is closer to TRBJ2-7. From germline, CDR1 is ENHRY and CDR2 SYGVKD. This CDR3 is 13 amino acids long. CDR3 region: CAISVLAGSEQYF. The CDR3 bases are TGTGCCATCAGTGTTCTAGCGGGATCCGAGCAGTACTTC.

The sample holds one count of this clone. This chain uses TRBV18 with TRBJ1-2, with 7 positions matching TRBD1. V shed 6 bases, J shed 4 bases, and the junction held 5 bases outside the gene matches. Germline V gene data show CDR1 as KGHSH and CDR2 as LQKENI. This CDR3 region has 13 residues. CDR3 nucleotides: TGTGCCAGCTCCCTAGACAGGGTCTATGGCTACACCTTC. Translating it yields CASSLDRVYGYTF.

The rearrangement links TRBV29-1 to TRBJ2-7, with 8 bases aligning to TRBD1. There are 13 residues in the CDR3. After removal of 6 bases from V and 0 bases from J, the junction contained 4 bases not matched to a gene. Per germline, CDR1 SQVTM and CDR2 ANQGSEA. This CDR3 is CSVRQGSSYEQYF. The DNA of the CDR3 is TGCAGCGTCCGACAGGGGAGCTCCTACGAGCAGTACTTC.

The chain carries TRBV7-2 and TRBJ1-1, with D perhaps matching TRBD1 (5 bases). This CDR3 has 16 amino acids. Trimming removed 5 bases from V and 10 bases from J, with 26 bases in between. CDR1 and CDR2 (germline): SGHTA, FQGNSA. CDR3 protein: CASSQGVGQAGSTAFF. The CDR3 DNA reads as TGTGCCAGCAGCCAAGGGGTGGGGCAGGCCGGGTCTACAGCTTTCTTT.

V and J are TRBV7-7 and TRBJ2-2; 8 bases line up with TRBD1. The CDR3 spans 13 residues. CDR1 and CDR2 from the germline V gene are SSHAT and FNYEAQ (reference sequence). The CDR3: CAAGGGNTGELFF. The DNA for the CDR3 is TGTGCTGCAGGGGGCGGGAACACCGGGGAGCTGTTTTTT. The whole variable domain, filled in from reference TRBV7-7 and TRBJ2-2, reads GAGVSQSPRYKVTKRGQDVTLRCDPISSHATLYWYQQALGQGPEFLTYFNYEAQPDKSGLPSDRFSAERPEGSISTLTIQRTEQRDSAMYRCAAGGGNTGELFFGEGSRLTVL.

The J gene is TRBJ1-2, the V gene TRBV4-2; D unclear. V was clipped by 1 base and J by 8 bases, with 14 bases between them. Looked up from germline, CDR1 is LGHNA and CDR2 is YNFKEQ. The CDR3 is made up of 14 amino acids. CDR3 sequence: CASSQGVGAWGYTF. The CDR3 coding sequence is TGTGCCAGCAGCCAAGGCGTGGGAGCGTGGGGCTACACCTTC.

The chain has TRBV18 and TRBJ2-3; 9 bases are shared with TRBD2. After removal of 0 bases from V and 1 base from J, the junction contained 5 bases not matched to a gene. Germline CDR1 reads KGHSH; CDR2 reads LQKENI. The CDR3 covers 17 residues. CDR3 protein: CASSPPLAGVGTDTQYF. In nucleotides, the CDR3 is TGTGCCAGCTCACCACCTTTAGCGGGGGTGGGCACAGATACGCAGTATTTT.

The chain uses TRBV7-2 and TRBJ2-7, with 13 bases fitting TRBD2. The junction had 4 bases not matched to a gene; V was cut back by 5 bases and J by 3 bases. The V gene's germline CDR1 is SGHTA and CDR2 FQGNSA. The CDR3 has 15 residues. In DNA form, the CDR3 reads TGTGCCAGCAGCCCGTGGACTAGCGGGAGCTACGAGCAGTACTTC. Its translation is CASSPWTSGSYEQYF.

This clone was seen more than once but under ten times. The DNA of the CDR3 is TGTGCCAGCAGCTGGCTAGCGGTAAGCTCCTACGAGCAGTACTTC. Protein product: CASSWLAVSSYEQYF. The rearrangement links TRBV7-8 to TRBJ2-7; the match to TRBD2 covers 7 bases. With 4 bases clipped from V and 0 bases from J, the junction kept 6 bases outside the gene matches. Germline CDR1 is SGHVS and CDR2 is FQNEAQ. The CDR3 contains 15 residues. Full variable domain (outside the CDR3, taken from reference TRBV7-8 and TRBJ2-7): GAGVSQSPRYKVAKRGQDVALRCDPISGHVSLFWYQQALGQGPEFLTYFQNEAQLDKSGLPSDRFFAERPEGSVSTLKIQRTQQEDSAVYLCASSWLAVSSYEQYFGPGTRLTVT.

This clone was observed once. The genes are TRBV7-3 and TRBJ2-1; D unresolved. The CDR3 loop spans 13 amino acids. The ends were cut back, 5 bases at V and 7 bases at J, with 12 bases in the middle. Per the germline V gene, CDR1 is SGHTA and CDR2 is FQGTGA. For the CDR3, the DNA is TGTGCCAGCAGCCTCAACCTCGGGAATGAGCAGTTCTTC. This gives the protein CASSLNLGNEQFF. Using reference TRBV7-3 and TRBJ2-1 for the parts outside the CDR3, the full variable domain is GAGVSQTPSNKVTEKGKYVELRCDPISGHTALYWYRQSLGQGPEFLIYFQGTGAADDSGLPNDRFFAVRPEGSVSTLKIQRTERGDSAVYLCASSLNLGNEQFFGPGTRLTVL.

The chain couples TRBV11-3 to TRBJ2-3; 7 bases agree with TRBD2. The CDR3 sequence is 18 residues long. Trimming removed 5 bases from V and 2 bases from J; junction bases left unmatched: 16. Germline values: CDR1 SGHNT, CDR2 YENEEA. The CDR3 here is CASSPRSSGLFNTDTQYF. For the CDR3, the DNA is TGTGCCAGCAGCCCCCGGTCTTCGGGACTATTCAACACAGATACGCAGTATTTT.

V gene TRBV14 combines with J gene TRBJ2-7, with D tentatively TRBD1 (5 bases). Trimming took off 7 bases at V and 6 bases at J, with 16 bases between the two ends. Germline CDR1 and CDR2: SGHDN and FVKESK. The CDR3 spans 13 residues. This chain's CDR3 is CASKSTGLTEQYF. CDR3 in DNA: TGTGCCAGCAAATCCACAGGTTTGACCGAGCAGTACTTC.

The chain combines TRBV5-1 with TRBJ2-5, with 10 bases aligning to TRBD1. The CDR3 is made up of 14 amino acids. Unmatched junction bases numbered 6, after V lost 5 bases and J lost 5 bases. Germline-derived CDR1 and CDR2 are SGHRS and YFSETQ. CDR3 DNA: TGCGCCAGCAGTCGGGGGACAGGGGACGAGACCCAGTACTTC. Its protein product is CASSRGTGDETQYF.

The chain links TRBV7-8 to TRBJ1-2, with D tentatively TRBD1 (5 bases). Germline CDR1 is SGHVS and CDR2 is FQNEAQ. The CDR3 extends over 18 amino acids. V dropped 1 base and J dropped 3 bases, with 21 bases sitting between them. This chain's CDR3 is CASSLVHRRTPGDYGYTF. CDR3 bases: TGTGCCAGCAGCTTAGTCCATAGACGGACGCCGGGGGACTATGGCTACACCTTC.